The 20 T cell receptor beta chains in this list originate from one sample, sequenced in a study of cytomegalovirus exposure and HLA in healthy donors. PCR used 60 Vbeta primers and 13 Jbeta primers. The data were produced by immunoSEQ multiplex PCR, yet TCRdb's version contains in-frame clones alone and is incomplete. The repertoire holds about 160,000 clones, 70% to 75% seen once, with roughly 4.5% in the top ten. Sequencing was done on a sample of PBMCs. The receptors shown here come from a man between 18 and 35 years old in good health and CMV-seropositive.

This clone was counted a few times. This rearrangement joins TRBV4-2 to TRBJ1-4; TRBD1 matches 9 bases. The CDR3 length is 15 residues. The V segment lost 3 bases and the J segment 7 bases; nucleotides outside the gene matches: 6. Germline V gives CDR1 LGHNA, CDR2 YNFKEQ. The CDR3 DNA reads as TGTGCCAGCAGCCACCGGACAGGGGTGGGTGAAAAACTGTTTTTT. It yields the protein CASSHRTGVGEKLFF.

V and J are TRBV28 and TRBJ2-5; 9 nucleotides align to TRBD1. This CDR3 is built from 15 residues. V trimming: 5 bases; J trimming: 5 bases; junction bases outside the gene matches: 9. Germline-derived CDR1 and CDR2 are MDHEN and SYDVKM. The CDR3, as DNA: TGTGCCAGCAGTGCACCGGGACAGGGCCCCGAGACCCAGTACTTC. Protein: CASSAPGQGPETQYF. Full variable domain (remainder filled in from reference TRBV28 and TRBJ2-5): DVKVTQSSRYLVKRTGEKVFLECVQDMDHENMFWYRQDPGLGLRLIYFSYDVKMKEKGDIPEGYSVSREKKERFSLILESASTNQTSMYLCASSAPGQGPETQYFGPGTRLLVL.

V gene TRBV6-1 combines with J gene TRBJ1-5; 9 nucleotides agree with TRBD1. Germline values: CDR1 MNHNS, CDR2 SASEGT. With 4 bases clipped from V and 1 base from J, the junction kept 5 bases outside the gene matches. The CDR3 has 16 residues. For the CDR3, the DNA is TGTGCCAGCAGTGGAGAGACAGGGGGGAGCAATCAGCCCCAGCATTTT. It encodes CASSGETGGSNQPQHF.

The V and J genes are TRBV28 and TRBJ2-7, with D perhaps TRBD2 (6 bases). The CDR3 runs 13 residues. The V and J ends lost 3 bases and 7 bases respectively, with 13 bases between them. Germline CDR1 is MDHEN and CDR2 is SYDVKM. CDR3: CASSLGRWAEQYV. In DNA, the CDR3 is TGTGCCAGCAGTTTGGGGAGGTGGGCGGAGCAGTACGTC.

The chain carries TRBV19 and TRBJ2-1; 8 nucleotides line up with TRBD1. CDR1 and CDR2 (germline): LNHDA, SQIVND (reference sequence). The CDR3 sequence is 13 residues long. The J segment lost 7 bases and the V segment lost 4 bases, leaving 3 bases of the junction unmatched. Here the CDR3 reads CASSSGQGNEQFF. In nucleotides, the CDR3 is TGTGCCAGTAGTAGTGGACAGGGTAATGAGCAGTTCTTC.

The CDR3 DNA is TGCGCCAGCAGCCATGGACTAGCCCAAGAGACCCAGTACTTC. This encodes CASSHGLAQETQYF. This chain links TRBV5-1 with TRBJ2-5, with 8 bases aligning to TRBD2. The V and J ends lost 4 bases and 1 base, in that order; junction bases with no gene match: 3. Germline assignment: CDR1 SGHRS and CDR2 YFSETQ. The CDR3 runs 14 residues.

The chain recombines TRBV15 with TRBJ1-2; TRBD1 might be the D (6 bases). Trimming pared 3 bases from V and 1 base from J, leaving 12 bases between. This CDR3 spans 15 amino acids. In germline, CDR1 is LNHNV, CDR2 YYDKDF (reference sequence). This chain's CDR3 is CATSRDRIVNYGYTF. CDR3 coding DNA: TGTGCCACCAGCAGGGACAGAATAGTTAACTATGGCTACACCTTC.

The genes are TRBV4-1 and TRBJ2-3; 15 nucleotides match TRBD2. The junction had 15 bases not matched to a gene; V was cut back by 4 bases and J by 1 base. This CDR3 has 21 amino acids. CDR1 and CDR2 from the germline V gene are MGHRA and YSYEKL. For the CDR3, the DNA is TGCGCCAGCAGCCGAGAAAGGGGACTAGCGGGAGGCGGCCACGGCACAGATACGCAGTATTTT. It specifies CASSRERGLAGGGHGTDTQYF.

The rearrangement joins TRBV6-6 to TRBJ1-1, with 7 bases lining up with TRBD1. The V gene end was trimmed by 6 bases and the J gene end by 7 bases; junction bases not matched to a gene: 5. The CDR3 extends over 12 amino acids. CDR1 is MNHNY, CDR2 SVGAGI, per germline (reference sequence). CDR3: CASSRQGNEAFF. CDR3 nucleotides: TGTGCCAGCAGCAGACAGGGCAATGAAGCTTTCTTT.

This clone occurred once. The genes are TRBV15 and TRBJ1-2, with a weak D call TRBD1 (6 bases). V lost 1 base and J lost 4, with 10 bases in between. Germline V gene data show CDR1 as LNHNV and CDR2 as YYDKDF (reference sequence). This CDR3 comprises 14 residues. The CDR3 sequence is CATSRGVGGYGYTF. CDR3 bases: TGTGCCACCAGCAGAGGAGTAGGGGGCTATGGCTACACCTTC.

This rearrangement joins TRBV6-5 to TRBJ1-1, with 9 nucleotides matching TRBD1. This CDR3 has 15 residues. Unmatched junction bases numbered 2, after V lost 0 bases and J lost 3 bases. From germline, CDR1 is MNHEY and CDR2 SVGAGI. CDR3 nucleotide sequence: TGTGCCAGCAGTTACTCGGGACAGGGTCACACTGAAGCTTTCTTT. Translated, it gives CASSYSGQGHTEAFF.

This clone has more than one count but fewer than ten. The chain combines TRBV6-4 with TRBJ1-2; the D gene is possibly TRBD1 (6 bases). Germline V gives CDR1 MRHNA, CDR2 SNTAGT. This CDR3 has 14 amino acids. The V and J ends lost 3 bases and 2 bases respectively, with 10 bases between them. The CDR3 reads CASSERGGNYGYTF. The CDR3 nucleotides read TGTGCCAGCAGTGAAAGGGGGGGAAACTATGGCTACACCTTC.

As DNA, the CDR3 is TGTGCCAGCGGGACAGGGCTTAACTATGGCTACACCTTC. Translating it yields CASGTGLNYGYTF. The chain couples TRBV27 to TRBJ1-2; 9 bases are shared with TRBD1. The CDR3 contains 13 residues. Germline CDR1 and CDR2: MNHEY and SMNVEV (reference sequence). The J segment lost 1 base and the V segment lost 8 bases, leaving 2 bases of the junction unmatched.

This chain uses TRBV11-2 with TRBJ2-7, with a tentative D call TRBD1 (5 bases). The CDR3 is made up of 18 amino acids. Between the trimmed V and J ends, which lost 3 bases and 6 bases, there was a span of 27 bases. CDR1 and CDR2 from the germline V gene are SGHAT and FQNNGV. CDR3 protein: CASSFRPPSQGRASEQYV. CDR3 nucleotides: TGTGCCAGCAGCTTCCGACCGCCGTCTCAGGGTCGGGCCTCCGAGCAGTACGTC.

The sample holds one count of this clone. The chain joins TRBV5-6 to TRBJ1-4, with a possible D match to TRBD1 (5 bases). This CDR3 is 16 amino acids long. V was trimmed by 0 bases and J by 6 bases, leaving 15 bases between them. Germline CDR1 and CDR2: SGHDT and YYEEEE. CDR3 sequence (DNA): TGTGCCAGCAGCTTGGGACGAATGGGGCTGGATGAAAAACTGTTTTTT. This translates into CASSLGRMGLDEKLFF.

This clone came up once. J is TRBJ1-2 and V is TRBV28; D is ambiguous. V lost 10 bases and J 6 bases, leaving 12 bases between the germline ends. The CDR3 contains 11 residues. Germline V gene data show CDR1 as MDHEN and CDR2 as SYDVKM. CDR3 residues: CAISVLNGYTF. CDR3 coding DNA: TGTGCCATCTCGGTCCTAAATGGCTACACCTTC.

The rearrangement joins TRBV7-9 to TRBJ1-6; 9 positions match TRBD1. The CDR3 runs 15 residues. The V and J ends lost 8 bases and 7 bases, in that order; junction bases with no gene match: 9. Germline loops: CDR1 SEHNR, CDR2 FQNEAQ (reference sequence). The chain's CDR3 is CASQKDRGENSPLHF. The CDR3 DNA is TGTGCCAGCCAAAAGGACAGGGGTGAGAATTCACCCCTCCACTTT.

This sequence joins TRBV4-2 and TRBJ1-4, with D possibly TRBD1 on 6 matching bases. Germline lookup yields CDR1 LGHNA and CDR2 YNFKEQ. The CDR3 totals 15 residues. V lost 0 bases, J lost 4 bases, and 9 bases lay in between. This chain's CDR3 is CASSQEDSRNEKLFF. DNA of the CDR3: TGTGCCAGCAGCCAAGAGGACAGCCGTAATGAAAAACTGTTTTTT.

This clone was seen only once. The V gene is TRBV21-1, the J gene TRBJ2-7; the tabulated D call, TRBD2, remains unverified against the DNA. TRBV21-1 corresponds to a pseudogene. The CDR3 has 16 residues. The CDR3, as DNA: TGTGCCAGCAGCCCCTTCCTAGCGGGAGGGTCCTACGAGCAGTACGTC. Translating gives CASSPFLAGGSYEQYV.

The rearrangement uses TRBV30 and TRBJ2-2; maybe TRBD1 (5 bases). CDR3 length equals 15 residues. Germline-derived CDR1 and CDR2 are GTSNPN and SVGIG (reference sequence). V was clipped by 1 base and J by 5 bases, with 14 bases between them. The CDR3: CAWSEIRGMTGELFF. The DNA for the CDR3 is TGTGCCTGGAGTGAAATAAGGGGAATGACCGGGGAGCTGTTTTTT.